This T cell receptor beta chain stems from a study of blood T cell repertoires in COVID-19. In the authors' methods: The authors estimated nucleated cell counts from reference gene primer amplification. Profiled with immunoSEQ multiplex PCR; TCRdb holds only in-frame clones, not every one. From that table come the V and J calls and clone size; the DNA was used to work out D and trimming. The table lists 170,000 or so clones, 86% of them singletons, with approximately 7% in the top ten. The V gene end was trimmed by 3 bases and the J gene end by 4 bases; junction bases not matched to a gene: 7. Germline values: CDR1 SEHNR, CDR2 FQNEAQ (reference sequence). There are 15 residues in the CDR3. This clone was recorded once.

The source of this sequence is a man aged 45 to 65 with active or convalescent COVID-19. V usage is TRBV7-9 and J usage is TRBJ2-7; 9 positions agree with TRBD1. The sample consisted of peripheral blood. CDR3: CASSFPGQGGYEQYF. CDR3 nucleotide sequence: TGTGCCAGCAGCTTCCCGGGACAGGGAGGGTACGAGCAGTACTTC.